This TCR beta chain stems from a study of cytomegalovirus exposure and HLA in healthy donors. V shed 7 bases and J 4 bases; nucleotides not matched to a gene: 7. This CDR3 has 14 residues. Germline CDR1 MNHNS, CDR2 SASEGT. The PCR ran on 60 Vbeta and 13 Jbeta primers. The data were produced by immunoSEQ multiplex PCR, yet TCRdb's version contains in-frame clones alone and is incomplete. In the table there are about 120,000 clones, roughly 80% of which are singletons. This sequence originates from a man younger than 40 in good health and CMV-seropositive. The gene calls are TRBV6-1 and TRBJ2-1; TRBD1 aligns across 7 bases. Sequencing used PBMCs. The CDR3 here is CASTERGRYNEQFF. The CDR3 nucleotides are TGTGCCAGCACCGAGAGGGGGCGATACAATGAGCAGTTCTTC.